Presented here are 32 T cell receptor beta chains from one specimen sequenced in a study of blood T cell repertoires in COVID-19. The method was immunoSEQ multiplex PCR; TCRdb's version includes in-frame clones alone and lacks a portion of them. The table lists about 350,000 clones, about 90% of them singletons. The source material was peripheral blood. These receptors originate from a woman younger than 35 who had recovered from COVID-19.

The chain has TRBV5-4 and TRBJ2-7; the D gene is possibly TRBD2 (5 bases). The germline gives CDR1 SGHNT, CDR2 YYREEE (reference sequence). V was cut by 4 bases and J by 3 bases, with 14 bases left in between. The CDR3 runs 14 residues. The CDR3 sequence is CASSPEGQLYEQYV. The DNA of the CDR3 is TGTGCCAGCAGCCCCGAGGGCCAACTCTACGAGCAGTACGTC.

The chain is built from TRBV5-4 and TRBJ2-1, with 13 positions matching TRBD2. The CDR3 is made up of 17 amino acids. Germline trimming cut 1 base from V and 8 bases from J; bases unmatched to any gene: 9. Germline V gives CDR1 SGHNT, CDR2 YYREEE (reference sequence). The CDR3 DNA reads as TGTGCCAGCAGCTTGTTTTCGGGACTAGCGGGAAGCGATGAGCAGTTCTTC. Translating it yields CASSLFSGLAGSDEQFF.

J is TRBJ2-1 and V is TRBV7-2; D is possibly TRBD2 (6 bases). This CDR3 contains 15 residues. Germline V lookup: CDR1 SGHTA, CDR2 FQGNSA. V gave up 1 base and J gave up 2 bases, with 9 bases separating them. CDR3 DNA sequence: TGTGCCAGCAGCTTAGGGCTAGCGCCCTACAATGAGCAGTTCTTC. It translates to CASSLGLAPYNEQFF.

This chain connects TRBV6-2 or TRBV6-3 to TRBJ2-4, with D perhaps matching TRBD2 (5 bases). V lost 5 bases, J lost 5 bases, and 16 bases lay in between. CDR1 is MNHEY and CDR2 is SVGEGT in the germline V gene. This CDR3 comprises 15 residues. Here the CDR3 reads CASSRNTHGENIQYF. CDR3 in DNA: TGTGCCAGCAGTAGGAACACTCACGGGGAAAACATTCAGTACTTC.

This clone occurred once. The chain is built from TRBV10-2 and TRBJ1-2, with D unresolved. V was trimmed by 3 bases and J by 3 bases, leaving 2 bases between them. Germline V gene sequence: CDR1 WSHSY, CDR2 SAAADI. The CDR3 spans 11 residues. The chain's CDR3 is CASSDYYGYTF. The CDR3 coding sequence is TGCGCCAGCAGTGACTACTATGGCTACACCTTC.

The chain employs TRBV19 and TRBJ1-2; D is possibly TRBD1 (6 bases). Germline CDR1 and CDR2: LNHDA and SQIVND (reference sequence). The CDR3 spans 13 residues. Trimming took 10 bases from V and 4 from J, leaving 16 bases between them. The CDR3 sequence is CATFQGPGYGYTF. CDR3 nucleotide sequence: TGTGCCACCTTTCAGGGGCCCGGCTATGGCTACACCTTC.

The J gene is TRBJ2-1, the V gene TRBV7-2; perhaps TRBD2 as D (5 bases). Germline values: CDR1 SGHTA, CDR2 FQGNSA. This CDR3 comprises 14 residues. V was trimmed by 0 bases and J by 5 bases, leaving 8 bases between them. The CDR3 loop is CASSLAGLNNEQFF. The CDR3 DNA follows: TGTGCCAGCAGCTTAGCCGGACTCAACAATGAGCAGTTCTTC.

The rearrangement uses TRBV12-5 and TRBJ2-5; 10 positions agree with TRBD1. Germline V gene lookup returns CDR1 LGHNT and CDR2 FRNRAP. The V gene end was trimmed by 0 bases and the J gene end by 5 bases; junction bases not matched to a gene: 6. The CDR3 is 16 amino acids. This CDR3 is CASGLVPGTGDETQYF. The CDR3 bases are TGTGCTAGTGGTTTGGTACCGGGGACAGGGGACGAGACCCAGTACTTC.

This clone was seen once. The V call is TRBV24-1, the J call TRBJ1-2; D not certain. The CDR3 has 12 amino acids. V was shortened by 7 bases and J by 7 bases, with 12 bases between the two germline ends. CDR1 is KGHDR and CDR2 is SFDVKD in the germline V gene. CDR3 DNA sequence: TGTGCCACCAGGGACTCTTTTGGTGGCTACACCTTC. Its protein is CATRDSFGGYTF.

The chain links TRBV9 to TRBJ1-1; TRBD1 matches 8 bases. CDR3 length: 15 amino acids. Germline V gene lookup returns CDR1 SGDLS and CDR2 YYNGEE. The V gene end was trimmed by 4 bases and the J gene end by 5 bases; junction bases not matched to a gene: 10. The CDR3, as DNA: TGTGCCAGCAGCCTCACAGGGGGGGGAAGTACTGAAGCTTTCTTT. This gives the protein CASSLTGGGSTEAFF.

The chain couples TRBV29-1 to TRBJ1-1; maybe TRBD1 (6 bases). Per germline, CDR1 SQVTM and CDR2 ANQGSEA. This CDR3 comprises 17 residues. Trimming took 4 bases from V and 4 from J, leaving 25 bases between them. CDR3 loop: CSVVVTRGLTFGTEAFF. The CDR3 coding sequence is TGCAGCGTTGTTGTAACGAGGGGGTTGACTTTTGGCACTGAAGCTTTCTTT.

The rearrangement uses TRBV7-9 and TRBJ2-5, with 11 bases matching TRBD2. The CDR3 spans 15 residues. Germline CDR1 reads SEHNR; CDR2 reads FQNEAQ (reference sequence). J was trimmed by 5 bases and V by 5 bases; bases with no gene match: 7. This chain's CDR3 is CASSRLAGGLETQYF. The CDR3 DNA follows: TGTGCCAGCAGCCGATTAGCGGGAGGGCTTGAGACCCAGTACTTC.

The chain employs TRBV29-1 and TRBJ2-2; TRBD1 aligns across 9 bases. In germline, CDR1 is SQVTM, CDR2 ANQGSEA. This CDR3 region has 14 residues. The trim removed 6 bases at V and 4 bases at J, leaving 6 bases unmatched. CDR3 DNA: TGCAGCGTACCGGGACAGGGCCCCACCGGGGAGCTGTTTTTT. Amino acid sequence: CSVPGQGPTGELFF.

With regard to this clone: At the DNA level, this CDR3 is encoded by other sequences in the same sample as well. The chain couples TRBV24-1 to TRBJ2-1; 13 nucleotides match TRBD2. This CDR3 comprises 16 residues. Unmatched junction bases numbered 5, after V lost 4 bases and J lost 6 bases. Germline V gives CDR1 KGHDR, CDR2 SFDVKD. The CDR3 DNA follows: TGTGCCACCAGTGACCCGACTAGCGGGAGGCGCAATGAGCAGTTCTTC. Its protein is CATSDPTSGRRNEQFF.

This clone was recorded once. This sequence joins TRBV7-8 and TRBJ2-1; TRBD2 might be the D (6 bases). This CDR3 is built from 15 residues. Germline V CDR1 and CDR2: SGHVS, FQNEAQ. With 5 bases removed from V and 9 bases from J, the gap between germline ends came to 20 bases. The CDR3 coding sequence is TGTGCCAGCAGCCCCAGGCCCCCCCTCGGGGGTGAGCAGTTCTTC. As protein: CASSPRPPLGGEQFF.

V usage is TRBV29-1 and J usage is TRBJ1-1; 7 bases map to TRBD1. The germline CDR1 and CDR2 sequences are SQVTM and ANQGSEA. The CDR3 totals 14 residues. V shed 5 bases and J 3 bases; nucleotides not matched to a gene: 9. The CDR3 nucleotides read TGCAGCGTTCTACAGGGGACAAGGGACACTGAAGCTTTCTTT. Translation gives CSVLQGTRDTEAFF.

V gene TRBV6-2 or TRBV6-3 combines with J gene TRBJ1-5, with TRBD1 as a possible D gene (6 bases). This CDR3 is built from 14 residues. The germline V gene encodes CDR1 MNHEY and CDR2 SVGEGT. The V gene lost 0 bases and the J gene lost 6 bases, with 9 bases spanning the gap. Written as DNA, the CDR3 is TGTGCCAGCAGTTACTCTGGGGGCGGTCAGCCCCAGCATTTT. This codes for CASSYSGGGQPQHF.

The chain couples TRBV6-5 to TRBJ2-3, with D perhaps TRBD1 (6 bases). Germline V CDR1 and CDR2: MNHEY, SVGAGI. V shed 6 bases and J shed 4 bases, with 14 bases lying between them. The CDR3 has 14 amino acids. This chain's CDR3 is CASRPYQGSDTQYF. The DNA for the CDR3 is TGTGCCAGCAGACCGTATCAGGGGTCAGATACGCAGTATTTT.

CDR3 nucleotides: TGTGCCAGCAGTTTATCGACTAGGGATGAGCAGTTCTTC. It yields the protein CASSLSTRDEQFF. This chain uses TRBV12-3 or TRBV12-4 with TRBJ2-1, with D possibly TRBD2 on 6 matching bases. The CDR3 has 13 residues. V lost 2 bases, J lost 8 bases, and 10 bases lay in between.

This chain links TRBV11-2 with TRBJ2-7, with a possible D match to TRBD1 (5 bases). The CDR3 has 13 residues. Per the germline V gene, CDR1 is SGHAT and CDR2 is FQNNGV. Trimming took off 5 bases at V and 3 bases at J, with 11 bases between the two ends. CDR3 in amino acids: CASSRTGVYEQYV. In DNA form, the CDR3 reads TGTGCCAGCAGCCGAACAGGCGTCTACGAGCAGTACGTC.

The CDR3 bases are TGCGCCAGCAGGTGCGAGGGTGGATCCTACGAGCAGTACGTC. Translation: CASRCEGGSYEQYV. The rearrangement uses TRBV23-1 and TRBJ2-7; D is perhaps TRBD2 (5 bases). TRBV23-1 is annotated as an ORF whose role is uncertain. V was pared by 6 bases and J by 1 base, with 13 bases between. CDR3 length equals 14 residues.

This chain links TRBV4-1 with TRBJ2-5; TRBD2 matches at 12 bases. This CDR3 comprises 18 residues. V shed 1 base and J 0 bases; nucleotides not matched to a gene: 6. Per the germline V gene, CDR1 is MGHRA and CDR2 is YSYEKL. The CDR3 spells CASSQGGLAGGYQETQYF. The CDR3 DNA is TGCGCCAGCAGCCAAGGGGGACTAGCGGGTGGGTACCAAGAGACCCAGTACTTC.

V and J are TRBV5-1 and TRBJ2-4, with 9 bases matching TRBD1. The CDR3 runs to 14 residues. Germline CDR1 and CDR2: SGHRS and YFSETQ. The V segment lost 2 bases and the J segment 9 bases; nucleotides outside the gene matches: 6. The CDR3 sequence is CASSFDRGNRIQYF. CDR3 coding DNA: TGCGCCAGCAGCTTCGACAGGGGGAATCGCATTCAGTACTTC.

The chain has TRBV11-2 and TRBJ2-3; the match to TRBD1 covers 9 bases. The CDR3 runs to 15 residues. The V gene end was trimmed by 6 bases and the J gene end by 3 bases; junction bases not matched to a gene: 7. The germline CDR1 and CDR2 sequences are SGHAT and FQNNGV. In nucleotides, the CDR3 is TGTGCCAGCAGTTACAGGGGGCGGCCTACAGATACGCAGTATTTT. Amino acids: CASSYRGRPTDTQYF.

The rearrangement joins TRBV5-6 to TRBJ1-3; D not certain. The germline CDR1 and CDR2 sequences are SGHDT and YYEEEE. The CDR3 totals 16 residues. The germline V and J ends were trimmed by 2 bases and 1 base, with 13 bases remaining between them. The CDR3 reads CASSLRPGKSGNTIYF. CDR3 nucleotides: TGTGCCAGCAGCTTACGTCCGGGGAAATCTGGAAACACCATATATTTT.

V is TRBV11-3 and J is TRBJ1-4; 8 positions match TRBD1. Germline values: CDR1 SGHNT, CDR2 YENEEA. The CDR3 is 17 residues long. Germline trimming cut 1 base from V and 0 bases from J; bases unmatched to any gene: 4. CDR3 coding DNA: TGTGCCAGCAGCTTAGGACAGGGGATTGCAACTAATGAAAAACTGTTTTTT. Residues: CASSLGQGIATNEKLFF.

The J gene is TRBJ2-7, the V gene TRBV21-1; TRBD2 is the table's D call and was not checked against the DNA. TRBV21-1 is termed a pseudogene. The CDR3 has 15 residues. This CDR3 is CASSKLKLPLREQYV. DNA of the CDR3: TGTGCCAGCAGCAAACTTAAGTTGCCCCTCCGGGAGCAGTACGTC.

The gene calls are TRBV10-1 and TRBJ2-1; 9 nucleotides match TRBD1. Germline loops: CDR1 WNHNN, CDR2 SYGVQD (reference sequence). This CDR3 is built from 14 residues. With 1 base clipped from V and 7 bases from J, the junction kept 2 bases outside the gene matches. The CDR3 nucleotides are TGCGCCAGCAGTGAGTTGGACAGGGGTAATGAGCAGTTCTTC. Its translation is CASSELDRGNEQFF.

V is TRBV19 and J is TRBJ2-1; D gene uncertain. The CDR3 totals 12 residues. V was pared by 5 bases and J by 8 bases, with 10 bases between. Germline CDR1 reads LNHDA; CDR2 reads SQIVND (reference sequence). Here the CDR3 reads CASSGSFHEQFF. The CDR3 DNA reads TGTGCCAGTAGTGGTAGCTTCCATGAGCAGTTCTTC.

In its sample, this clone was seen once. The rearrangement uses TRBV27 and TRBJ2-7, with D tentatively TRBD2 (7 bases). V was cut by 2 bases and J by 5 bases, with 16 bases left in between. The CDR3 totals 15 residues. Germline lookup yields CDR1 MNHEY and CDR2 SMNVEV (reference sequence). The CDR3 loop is CASSLNGGAIDEQYV. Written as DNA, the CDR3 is TGTGCCAGCAGTTTAAATGGGGGGGCGATTGACGAGCAGTACGTC.

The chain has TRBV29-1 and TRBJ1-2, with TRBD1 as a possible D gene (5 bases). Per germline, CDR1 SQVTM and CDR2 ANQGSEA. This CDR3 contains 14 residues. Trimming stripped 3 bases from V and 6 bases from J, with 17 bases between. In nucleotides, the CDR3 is TGCAGCGTTGACTGGGGGGGAAGGTTGGATGGCTACACCTTC. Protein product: CSVDWGGRLDGYTF.

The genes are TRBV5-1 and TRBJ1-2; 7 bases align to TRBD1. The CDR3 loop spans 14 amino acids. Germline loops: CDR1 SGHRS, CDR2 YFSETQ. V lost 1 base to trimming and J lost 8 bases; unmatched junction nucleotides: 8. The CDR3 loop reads CASSLLQGEDGYTF. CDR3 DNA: TGCGCCAGCAGCTTGCTCCAGGGGGAGGACGGCTACACCTTC.